This is a list of T cell receptor beta chains from one sample in a study of blood T cell repertoires in COVID-19. Sequenced by immunoSEQ multiplex PCR; TCRdb stores in-frame clones only, minus some. Found here are about 78,000 clones, roughly 86% of them singletons; the top ten hold approximately 5%. Sequencing was done on a sample of peripheral blood. These receptors all come from a man aged 45-65 years with active or convalescent COVID-19. Both conserved end residues are part of each CDR3. D genes are given only for firm matches. Clone size is shown for a subset of rows, as once, few, many or a class of expanded clone.

>TRBD1|TRBV28|TRBJ1-2|.
CASFQGGKANYGYTF
TGTGCCAGCTTTCAAGGGGGCAAAGCTAACTATGGCTACACCTTC
>.|TRBV19|TRBJ2-3|.
CASSMPPGQGGADTQYF
TGTGCCAGTAGTATGCCCCCTGGACAGGGAGGGGCAGATACGCAGTATTTT
>.|TRBV5-4|TRBJ2-3|.
CASSLGPGQVAGTDTQYF
TGTGCCAGCAGCTTGGGCCCGGGACAAGTGGCTGGCACAGATACGCAGTATTTT
>.|TRBV18|TRBJ2-5|.
CASSRGSGEETQYF
TGTGCCAGCTCACGAGGGTCTGGCGAAGAGACCCAGTACTTC
>TRBD2|TRBV11-2|TRBJ2-1|.
CASSQFREGEQFF
TGTGCCAGCAGCCAATTCAGGGAGGGTGAGCAGTTCTTC
>TRBD1|TRBV4-1|TRBJ1-1|once
CASSQEYPGGNTEAFF
TGCGCCAGCAGCCAGGAATACCCAGGGGGGAACACTGAAGCTTTCTTT
>.|TRBV5-6|TRBJ1-1|.
CASSLAGVAFF
TGTGCCAGCAGCCTTGCAGGGGTGGCTTTCTTT
>.|TRBV18|TRBJ2-5|.
CASSPSGTQETQYF
TGTGCCAGCTCACCATCCGGTACCCAAGAGACCCAGTACTTC
>.|TRBV30|TRBJ2-7|.
CAWSVDTGSYEQYF
TGTGCCTGGAGTGTGGACACAGGCTCCTACGAGCAGTACTTC
>.|TRBV6-1|TRBJ1-5|.
CASSEAGGNNQPQHF
TGTGCCAGCAGTGAAGCTGGAGGGAACAATCAGCCCCAGCATTTT
>.|TRBV21-1|TRBJ2-1|.
CASSMPQWGYEQFF
TGTGCCAGCAGCATGCCTCAATGGGGCTATGAGCAGTTCTTC
>TRBD2|TRBV10-3|TRBJ2-5|few
CAISESKTSGQETQYF
TGTGCCATCAGTGAGTCAAAAACTAGCGGACAAGAGACCCAGTACTTC
>.|TRBV5-1|TRBJ1-4|.
CATRTATNEKLFF
TGCGCCACCAGGACAGCAACTAATGAAAAACTGTTTTTT
>.|TRBV27|TRBJ1-5|.
CASRAGRTNQPQHF
TGTGCCAGCAGGGCGGGACGGACTAATCAGCCCCAGCATTTT
>TRBD2|TRBV18|TRBJ2-5|.
CASSPMTSGGETQYF
TGTGCCAGCTCACCAATGACTAGCGGGGGAGAGACCCAGTACTTC
>TRBD1|TRBV18|TRBJ1-3|.
CASSPGQPISGNTIYF
TGTGCCAGCTCACCGGGACAGCCAATCTCTGGAAACACCATATATTTT
>TRBD1|TRBV2|TRBJ2-5|.
CASRPGTGKYQETQYF
TGTGCCAGCAGGCCCGGGACAGGCAAGTACCAAGAGACCCAGTACTTC
>.|TRBV18|TRBJ1-1|.
CASSPGTRAMEAFF
TGTGCCAGCTCACCGGGGACACGGGCTATGGAAGCTTTCTTT
>TRBD1|TRBV5-1|TRBJ2-3|.
CASSSRDSNTDTQYF
TGCGCCAGCAGCTCCCGGGACAGCAACACAGATACGCAGTATTTT
>.|TRBV11-3|TRBJ2-5|.
CASSPLSGAFGETQYF
TGTGCCAGCAGTCCCCTCTCAGGGGCCTTCGGGGAGACCCAGTACTTC
>TRBD2|TRBV24-1|TRBJ2-3|.
CATSDLRTSAEDTQYF
TGTGCCACCAGTGATTTGCGGACTAGCGCGGAGGATACGCAGTATTTT
>TRBD1|TRBV15|TRBJ1-4|.
CATIQGATNEKLFF
TGTGCCACCATCCAGGGGGCAACTAATGAAAAACTGTTTTTT
>.|TRBV7-9|TRBJ2-3|.
CASSFRQVASTDTQYF
TGTGCCAGCAGCTTCCGACAGGTAGCTAGCACAGATACGCAGTATTTT
>.|TRBV30|TRBJ1-6|.
CAVAWGPNSPLHF
TGTGCCGTTGCGTGGGGGCCAAATTCACCCCTCCACTTT
>TRBD2|TRBV5-4|TRBJ2-5|.
CASRAGSSGGFETQYF
TGTGCCAGCAGGGCTGGGAGTAGCGGGGGGTTCGAGACCCAGTACTTC
>TRBD2|TRBV19|TRBJ2-3|.
CASSTPTSGGFTDTQYF
TGTGCCAGTAGTACCCCGACTAGCGGGGGGTTCACAGATACGCAGTATTTT
>TRBD1|TRBV9|TRBJ1-1|.
CASSVQGENTEAFF
TGTGCCAGCAGCGTACAGGGGGAGAACACTGAAGCTTTCTTT
>TRBD2|TRBV2|TRBJ2-5|.
CASSRAGVLGETQYF
TGTGCCAGCAGCCGAGCGGGGGTACTAGGAGAGACCCAGTACTTC
>.|TRBV28|TRBJ1-6|.
CASSLWADYNSPLHF
TGTGCCAGCAGTTTATGGGCTGATTATAATTCACCCCTCCACTTT
>TRBD2|TRBV7-2|TRBJ2-1|.
CASSFMAGGENEQFF
TGTGCCAGCAGCTTTATGGCGGGGGGGGAGAATGAGCAGTTCTTC
>TRBD1|TRBV5-1|TRBJ2-3|.
CASSLQGPSTDTQYF
TGCGCCAGCAGTCTACAGGGGCCTAGCACAGATACGCAGTATTTT
>.|TRBV18|TRBJ1-5|.
CASSFLQGWDQPQHF
TGTGCCAGCTCATTCCTGCAGGGATGGGATCAGCCCCAGCATTTT
>.|TRBV6-5|TRBJ1-6|.
CAARMTERNNSPLHF
TGTGCCGCGAGGATGACCGAAAGGAATAATTCACCCCTCCACTTT
>.|TRBV29-1|TRBJ1-1|few
CSVDRSEAFF
TGCAGCGTTGATAGGAGTGAAGCTTTCTTT
>TRBD1|TRBV3-1/TRBV3-2|TRBJ1-1|.
CASSYGTGDMNTEAFF
TGTGCCAGCAGCTATGGGACAGGGGATATGAACACTGAAGCTTTCTTT
>TRBD1|TRBV4-1|TRBJ1-2|.
CASSQEFRTGLNYGYTF
TGCGCCAGCAGCCAAGAGTTCCGGACAGGGTTAAACTATGGCTACACCTTC
>.|TRBV12-3/TRBV12-4|TRBJ2-2|.
CASSLNSPGGLFF
TGTGCCAGCAGTTTAAATTCACCCGGCGGGCTGTTTTTT
>.|TRBV28|TRBJ1-2|.
CASRRGGSDYGYTF
TGTGCCAGCAGAAGGGGGGGGTCCGACTATGGCTACACCTTC
>TRBD2|TRBV10-2|TRBJ2-1|.
CASIGTSGNEQFF
TGCGCCAGCATCGGGACTAGCGGCAATGAGCAGTTCTTC
>.|TRBV11-2|TRBJ2-2|.
CASSSFTLNTGELFF
TGTGCCAGCAGCTCCTTTACATTGAACACCGGGGAGCTGTTTTTT
>.|TRBV3-1/TRBV3-2|TRBJ1-5|.
CASSQGRGGGNQPQHF
TGTGCCAGCAGCCAAGGTCGAGGAGGCGGCAATCAGCCCCAGCATTTT
>.|TRBV18|TRBJ1-1|once
CASSPTVNTEAFF
TGTGCCAGCTCACCGACAGTGAACACTGAAGCTTTCTTT
>TRBD1|TRBV5-4|TRBJ2-5|.
CASSQLTGKGLETQYF
TGTGCCAGCAGCCAACTGACAGGGAAAGGGTTAGAGACCCAGTACTTC
>.|TRBV2|TRBJ2-5|.
CASSEGGSGETQYF
TGTGCCAGCAGTGAAGGAGGGAGCGGAGAGACCCAGTACTTC
>TRBD2|TRBV28|TRBJ2-3|.
CASSPSRLAGLGRTQYF
TGTGCCAGCAGCCCCAGTCGCCTAGCGGGCTTGGGTCGAACGCAGTATTTT
>.|TRBV3-1/TRBV3-2|TRBJ1-1|.
CASSQQGGTEAFF
TGTGCCAGCAGCCAGCAGGGAGGCACTGAAGCTTTCTTT